The entry that follows covers one T cell receptor (beta chain) sequence. CDR1 is MNHEY and CDR2 is SMNVEV in the germline V gene (reference sequence). CDR3 length equals 16 residues. Trimming stripped 2 bases from V and 6 bases from J, with 14 bases between. Sequenced by immunoSEQ multiplex PCR; TCRdb stores in-frame clones only, minus some. Seen here are roughly 330,000 clones, about 87% observed once, and the top ten hold more than 5%. This specimen belongs to a study of blood T cell repertoires in COVID-19. Turning to the study itself: PBMCs, B-cell-depleted T cells, or T cells were the source of the cDNA or gDNA that made up the material.

Participants were aged roughly 18 to 90 years, lived in roughly 25 US areas, and enrolled virtually. Participant reports of clinical history set cohort assignment. The specimen was PBMCs or T cells enriched from blood (not recorded which). The source is a man younger than 45 who had recovered from COVID-19. The chain has TRBV27 and TRBJ1-6; D is possibly TRBD1 (5 bases). CDR3 in amino acids: CASSLRRGQFNSPLHF. DNA for the CDR3: TGTGCCAGCAGTTTAAGGCGCGGACAATTTAATTCACCCCTCCACTTT.